A selection of T cell receptor beta chains follows, all from one sample in a study of immune evolution from preneoplasia to lung adenocarcinoma. TCRdb's table, derived via immunoSEQ multiplex PCR, lists solely in-frame clones and lacks some. The table lists 9,000 to 10,000 clones, around 90% of them singletons, with 2% to 3% in the top ten. Sequencing was performed on FFPE invasive lung adenocarcinoma tissue. These receptors were obtained from a person aged 65 to 79 with invasive lung adenocarcinoma. Each CDR3 is given with its conserved first and last residue. The D gene is left open where the match is weak. Clone sizes are given selectively: once, few, many, or a class where the clone is expanded.

TRBJ1-1	-	-	TRBV15	TGTGCCACCAGCAGCGGGTTTGTCATGAACACTGAAGCTTTCTTT	CATSSGFVMNTEAFF
TRBJ1-5	-	-	TRBV28	TGTGCCAGCAGTTTCCCGGGCGATCAGCCCCAGCATTTT	CASSFPGDQPQHF
TRBJ2-5	-	-	TRBV5-4	TGTGCCAGCAGCCTGCGTATAGGAACTGGGGCCCAAGAGACCCAGTACTTC	CASSLRIGTGAQETQYF
TRBJ2-7	-	-	TRBV18	TGTGCCAGCTCCACCACCCTCTCCCGTGACGAGCAGTACTTC	CASSTTLSRDEQYF
TRBJ1-2	-	-	TRBV28	TGTGCCAGCAGTTTAAGAAGGAGGGATGGCTACACCTTC	CASSLRRRDGYTF
TRBJ1-1	-	-	TRBV5-1	TGCGCCAGCAGATCCGACAGGATAAGGGCTTTCTTT	CASRSDRIRAFF
TRBJ2-1	TRBD2	-	TRBV6-6	TGTGCCAGCAGTTACCGGGACTACGACAATGAGCAGTTCTTC	CASSYRDYDNEQFF
TRBJ2-1	-	-	TRBV2	TGTGCCACCAAAGCTCTTGAGCAGTTCTTC	CATKALEQFF
TRBJ1-2	-	-	TRBV28	TGTGCCAGTGGGGGCCATACGAACTATGGCTACACCTTC	CASGGHTNYGYTF
TRBJ2-2	-	-	TRBV7-8	TGTGCCAGCAGCCCATGGACAGCGAACACCGGGGAGCTGTTTTTT	CASSPWTANTGELFF
TRBJ1-2	-	few	TRBV5-6	TGTGCCAGCAGCTTTGGAGCAAGCAGGGGCTACACCTTC	CASSFGASRGYTF
TRBJ1-3	-	-	TRBV5-1	TGCGCCAGCTGCCAGGGTGATGGAAACACCATATATTTT	CASCQGDGNTIYF
TRBJ2-7	-	-	TRBV2	TGTGCCAGCAGGCCGACCGTACATTCCTACGAGCAGTACTTC	CASRPTVHSYEQYF
TRBJ1-4	TRBD1	-	TRBV6-5	TGTGCCAGCAGGCTCACTCAGGGGGCTAATGAAAAACTATTTTTT	CASRLTQGANEKLFF
TRBJ2-3	-	-	TRBV5-5	TGTGCCAGCAGCTTGAGTACAGGAGCTCCTAGCACAGATACGCAGTATTTT	CASSLSTGAPSTDTQYF
TRBJ2-1	-	-	TRBV5-1	TGCGCCAGCAGCTTGGCAGGGGTCGAGAGCAATGAGCAGTTCTTC	CASSLAGVESNEQFF
TRBJ1-2	-	-	TRBV29-1	TGCAGCGTTGAAGACGGAAGCTATGGCTACACCTTC	CSVEDGSYGYTF